These 19 T cell receptor beta chains share one sample of origin, sequenced in a study of blood T cell repertoires in COVID-19. Clones were sequenced by immunoSEQ multiplex PCR, and TCRdb holds only the in-frame ones, with some missing. The sample lists about 210,000 clones; around four fifths were seen once. The specimen was peripheral blood. These receptors were taken from a woman aged 45-60 years with acute or convalescent COVID-19.

As DNA, the CDR3 is TGTGCCAGCAGCCAAGAGGGGCCCGGGACAGGGGACAATGAGCAGTTCTTC. Its translation: CASSQEGPGTGDNEQFF. The gene calls are TRBV3-1 (or the pseudogene TRBV3-2) and TRBJ2-1; 10 nucleotides line up with TRBD1. V lost 0 bases to trimming and J lost 5 bases; unmatched junction nucleotides: 7. Germline loops: CDR1 LGHDT, CDR2 YNNKEL (reference sequence). The CDR3 loop spans 17 amino acids.

The chain has TRBV9 and TRBJ2-1, with a possible D match to TRBD2 (7 bases). V dropped 2 bases and J dropped 4 bases, with 13 bases sitting between them. The germline CDR1 and CDR2 sequences are SGDLS and YYNGEE. CDR3 length equals 15 residues. The CDR3: CASSVGGAGYNEQFF. Written as DNA, the CDR3 is TGTGCCAGCAGCGTTGGGGGGGCAGGTTACAATGAGCAGTTCTTC.

The chain has TRBV6-2 or TRBV6-3 and TRBJ2-7, with D possibly matching TRBD1 (5 bases). The germline V gene has CDR1 MNHEY and CDR2 SVGEGT. The CDR3 contains 12 residues. Trimming stripped 0 bases from V and 6 bases from J, with 6 bases between. The CDR3 nucleotides read TGTGCCAGCAGTTACTCGGGGCGCGAGCAGTACTTC. Its protein product is CASSYSGREQYF.

The gene calls are TRBV27 and TRBJ2-5; TRBD2 aligns across 13 bases. The CDR3 runs 22 residues. Germline lookup yields CDR1 MNHEY and CDR2 SMNVEV (reference sequence). V shed 4 bases and J 4 bases; nucleotides not matched to a gene: 24. The CDR3 loop reads CASSSTGHARTSGSSWGETQYF. CDR3 nucleotides: TGTGCCAGCAGTTCAACAGGCCATGCACGGACTAGCGGGAGTTCCTGGGGAGAGACCCAGTACTTC.

This chain joins TRBV28 and TRBJ2-3; 9 bases map to TRBD2. The CDR3 length is 18 residues. Unmatched junction bases numbered 12, after V lost 5 bases and J lost 0 bases. From germline, CDR1 is MDHEN and CDR2 SYDVKM. CDR3 sequence reads: CASSSPSSAGGSTDTQYF. CDR3 in DNA: TGTGCCAGCAGTAGTCCTTCGTCCGCGGGGGGGAGCACAGATACGCAGTATTTT.

This clone was observed a single time. The rearrangement links TRBV30 to TRBJ2-7; TRBD2 is a possible D gene (6 bases). CDR1 is GTSNPN, CDR2 SVGIG, per germline (reference sequence). Trimming removed 4 bases at V and 4 bases at J, with 11 bases between. The CDR3 has 12 residues. In DNA form, the CDR3 reads TGTGCCTGGAAGCTAGCGCAGTACGAGCAGTACTTC. This encodes CAWKLAQYEQYF.

This chain connects TRBV10-1 to TRBJ2-1, with TRBD2 matching over 7 bases. The CDR3 is made up of 13 amino acids. The junction had 8 bases not matched to a gene; V was cut back by 8 bases and J by 7 bases. Germline V lookup: CDR1 WNHNN, CDR2 SYGVQD (reference sequence). The DNA for the CDR3 is TGCGCCAGCGGGGACTATGCAGGGAATGAGCAGTTCTTC. Its translation is CASGDYAGNEQFF.

The chain joins TRBV11-2 to TRBJ2-1, with D possibly being TRBD2 (6 bases). This CDR3 comprises 17 residues. V lost 3 bases and J lost 0, with 15 bases in between. Looked up from germline, CDR1 is SGHAT and CDR2 is FQNNGV. CDR3 loop: CASSLRGRVSSYNEQFF. The CDR3 DNA reads TGTGCCAGCAGCTTGCGGGGTCGGGTAAGCTCCTACAATGAGCAGTTCTTC. Complete variable domain (other parts from reference TRBV11-2 and TRBJ2-1): EAGVAQSPRYKIIEKRQSVAFWCNPISGHATLYWYQQILGQGPKLLIQFQNNGVVDDSQLPKDRFSAERLKGVDSTLKIQPAKLEDSAVYLCASSLRGRVSSYNEQFFGPGTRLTVL.

The chain has TRBV3-1 (or the pseudogene TRBV3-2) and TRBJ2-3; 9 nucleotides match TRBD2. Trimming removed 4 bases from V and 5 bases from J; junction bases left unmatched: 4. Per the germline V gene, CDR1 is LGHDT and CDR2 is YNNKEL (reference sequence). The CDR3 has 14 residues. The CDR3 reads CASSPLAGEDTQYF. The CDR3 DNA reads as TGTGCCAGCAGCCCCTTAGCGGGAGAAGATACGCAGTATTTT.

The V gene is TRBV28, the J gene TRBJ1-2; D uncertain. The CDR3 is made up of 14 amino acids. CDR1 and CDR2 from the germline V gene are MDHEN and SYDVKM. Deletions cut 8 bases from V and 4 bases from J, with 17 bases between. The CDR3 DNA reads TGTGCCAGCGACCCCAGGAGGAGTCTCTATGGCTACACCTTC. Its translation is CASDPRRSLYGYTF.

The chain's CDR3 is CASSRRTSGRVQYF. The CDR3 DNA sequence: TGTGCCAGCAGTAGGCGGACTAGCGGGAGGGTACAGTACTTC. This chain connects TRBV28 to TRBJ2-7, with 15 bases that match TRBD2. The CDR3 totals 14 residues. Germline assignment: CDR1 MDHEN and CDR2 SYDVKM. The trim removed 5 bases at V and 10 bases at J, leaving 6 bases unmatched.

The chain employs TRBV28 and TRBJ2-2, with D possibly being TRBD1 (6 bases). Germline V CDR1 and CDR2: MDHEN, SYDVKM. The length of the CDR3 is 18 residues. Between the trimmed V and J ends, which lost 4 bases and 1 base, there was a span of 19 bases. DNA of the CDR3: TGTGCCAGCAGTTACCCGACAGGACCGAAGGTGAACACCGGGGAGCTGTTTTTT. This sequence encodes CASSYPTGPKVNTGELFF. The full variable domain, completed using reference TRBV28 and TRBJ2-2, is DVKVTQSSRYLVKRTGEKVFLECVQDMDHENMFWYRQDPGLGLRLIYFSYDVKMKEKGDIPEGYSVSREKKERFSLILESASTNQTSMYLCASSYPTGPKVNTGELFFGEGSRLTVL.

The chain uses TRBV11-2 and TRBJ2-1, with 7 bases fitting TRBD1. V trimming: 4 bases; J trimming: 1 base; junction bases outside the gene matches: 7. Germline V CDR1 and CDR2: SGHAT, FQNNGV. CDR3 size: 16 residues. CDR3 loop: CASSSKGQFSYNEQFF. The DNA of the CDR3 is TGTGCCAGCAGCTCCAAGGGACAGTTTTCCTACAATGAGCAGTTCTTC.

This rearrangement joins TRBV28 to TRBJ2-4; possibly TRBD2 for D (5 bases). The CDR3 contains 22 residues. With 5 bases removed from V and 1 base from J, the gap between germline ends came to 33 bases. CDR1 is MDHEN and CDR2 is SYDVKM in the germline V gene. The CDR3: CASSHGLKAGSAEEGAKNIQYF. DNA for the CDR3: TGTGCCAGCAGTCACGGACTCAAAGCCGGGTCGGCGGAAGAAGGGGCCAAAAACATTCAGTACTTC.

V is TRBV5-6 and J is TRBJ2-7; the D gene is possibly TRBD2 (6 bases). The CDR3 sequence is 14 residues long. The germline V gene encodes CDR1 SGHDT and CDR2 YYEEEE. V lost 2 bases to trimming and J lost 6 bases, with 15 bases between them. CDR3 loop: CASSLRLGDSEQYF. The CDR3 DNA reads TGTGCCAGCAGCTTAAGACTAGGGGACTCCGAGCAGTACTTC.

This chain connects TRBV5-1 to TRBJ2-1; TRBD1 agrees at 7 bases. Looked up from germline, CDR1 is SGHRS and CDR2 is YFSETQ. The CDR3 covers 12 residues. Trimming at V came to 2 bases and at J to 10 bases, leaving 3 bases not matched to a gene. The chain's CDR3 is CASSLDRVEQFF. The DNA for the CDR3 is TGCGCCAGCAGCTTAGACAGGGTGGAGCAGTTCTTC. The full variable domain, completed using reference TRBV5-1 and TRBJ2-1, is KAGVTQTPRYLIKTRGQQVTLSCSPISGHRSVSWYQQTPGQGLQFLFEYFSETQRNKGNFPGRFSGRQFSNSRSEMNVSTLELGDSALYLCASSLDRVEQFFGPGTRLTVL.

V and J are TRBV19 and TRBJ1-5; D is uncertain. Germline V CDR1 and CDR2: LNHDA, SQIVND (reference sequence). The CDR3 consists of 13 residues. Trimming took off 3 bases at V and 5 bases at J, with 8 bases between the two ends. CDR3 amino acids: CASSMAFDQPQHF. The CDR3, as DNA: TGTGCCAGTAGTATGGCCTTCGATCAGCCCCAGCATTTT.

The V and J genes are TRBV5-5 and TRBJ2-3; 13 bases map to TRBD2. The CDR3 covers 17 residues. The junction had 8 bases not matched to a gene; V was cut back by 2 bases and J by 5 bases. Germline CDR1 and CDR2: SGHKS and YYEKEE (reference sequence). This CDR3 reads CASSFTGTSGIVDTQYF. DNA of the CDR3: TGTGCCAGCAGCTTCACCGGGACTAGCGGGATTGTAGATACGCAGTATTTT. Filled out from reference TRBV5-5 and TRBJ2-3, the complete variable domain reads DAGVTQSPTHLIKTRGQQVTLRCSPISGHKSVSWYQQVLGQGPQFIFQYYEKEERGRGNFPDRFSARQFPNYSSELNVNALLLGDSALYLCASSFTGTSGIVDTQYFGPGTRLTVL.

This clone was seen a few times. V usage is TRBV6-6 and J usage is TRBJ2-7, with 7 positions matching TRBD1. This CDR3 spans 15 amino acids. With 2 bases clipped from V and 3 bases from J, the junction kept 7 bases outside the gene matches. Germline V gives CDR1 MNHNY, CDR2 SVGAGI (reference sequence). The CDR3 here is CASSYGRGFSYEQYF. For the CDR3, the DNA is TGTGCCAGCAGTTACGGCAGGGGGTTCAGCTACGAGCAGTACTTC.